This T cell receptor beta chain emerged from a study of cytomegalovirus exposure and HLA in healthy donors. The donors gave bone marrow, and they were healthy. This PCR relied on a set of 60 Vbeta primers and 13 Jbeta primers. Clones were sequenced by immunoSEQ multiplex PCR, and TCRdb holds only the in-frame ones, with some missing. The table records over 100,000 clones, roughly three fifths of them present only once. V dropped 0 bases and J dropped 5; count of bases not matched to a gene: 0. Germline loops: CDR1 SGHDN, CDR2 FVKESK. CDR3 length: 13 amino acids. The receptor was isolated from a woman between 35 and 50 years old in good health and CMV-seronegative. The sample taken for sequencing was PBMCs. The V call is TRBV14, the J call TRBJ2-7; 8 bases agree with TRBD1. The CDR3 DNA reads as TGTGCCAGCAGCCAAGAGGACAGGGACGAGCAGTACTTC. Amino acid sequence: CASSQEDRDEQYF.